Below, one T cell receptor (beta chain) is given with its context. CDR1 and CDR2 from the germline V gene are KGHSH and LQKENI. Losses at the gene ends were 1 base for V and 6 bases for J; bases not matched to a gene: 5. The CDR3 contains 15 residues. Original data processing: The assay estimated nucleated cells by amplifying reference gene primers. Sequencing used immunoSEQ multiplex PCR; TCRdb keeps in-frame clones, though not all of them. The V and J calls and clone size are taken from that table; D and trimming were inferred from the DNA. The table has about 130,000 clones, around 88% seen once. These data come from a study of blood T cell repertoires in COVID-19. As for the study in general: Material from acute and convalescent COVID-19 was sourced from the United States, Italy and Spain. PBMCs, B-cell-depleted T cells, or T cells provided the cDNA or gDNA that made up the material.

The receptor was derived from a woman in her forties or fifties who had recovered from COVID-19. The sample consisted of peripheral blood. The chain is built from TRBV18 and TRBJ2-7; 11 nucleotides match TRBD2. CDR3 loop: CASSPRLAGRGEQYF. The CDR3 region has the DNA TGTGCCAGCTCACCACGACTAGCGGGAAGGGGCGAGCAGTACTTC.